This T cell receptor (beta chain) was sequenced during a study of regulatory T cells in long-lasting Graves disease. Assembly of TCR beta libraries relied on iRepertoire HTBI primers together with Arm-PCR of CDR3 regions. TCRdb itself ran the multiplex PCR reads through MiXCR, one entry per CDR3 protein. The sample has approximately 470,000 distinct CDR3 sequences, around 15% seen once. Regarding time point: newly diagnosed GD, antithyroid drugs for less than 3 months. The authors made the TCR library using RNA they extracted from PBMCs. In its sample, this clonotype was seen a few times. This sample was also put to use in a study of T cells in Graves' hyperthyroidism and ophthalmopathy. That work states: The HTBI set primed first-round TCR CDR3 RT-PCR.

Sequenced material: peripheral blood mononuclear cells (PBMCs), taken at new diagnosis, from a patient treated with antithyroid drugs. This TCR was sampled from a man between 40 and 49 years old with Graves disease.

The CDR3 DNA reads as TGTGCCAGCAGTTTAGTCGGCAGGGGCCTTAATCGCTACACCTTC. Residues: CASSLVGRGLNRYTF. The V call is TRBV12-3 or TRBV12-4, the J call TRBJ1-2; D might be TRBD1 (6 bases). The CDR3 length is 15 residues. The germline V and J ends were trimmed by 1 base and 9 bases, with 18 bases remaining between them.